This entry lists 13 T cell receptor beta chains sequenced from one sample in a study of cytomegalovirus exposure and HLA in healthy donors. Libraries were prepared by immunoSEQ multiplex PCR; TCRdb keeps only in-frame clonotypes and omits some of them. The data contain approximately 270,000 clones, roughly 84% of them singletons. The sample was PBMCs. The receptors shown here come from a man aged 18-30 years in good health and CMV-seropositive.

V usage is TRBV30 and J usage is TRBJ1-5; no clear D gene. Between the trimmed V and J ends, which lost 0 bases and 1 base, there was a span of 7 bases. This CDR3 is 14 amino acids long. The germline V gene encodes CDR1 GTSNPN and CDR2 SVGIG (reference sequence). This CDR3 reads CAWSVLRSNQPQHF. The CDR3 region has the DNA TGTGCCTGGAGTGTACTACGCAGCAATCAGCCCCAGCATTTT.

The rearrangement joins TRBV5-1 to TRBJ2-5; D is uncertain. Trimming shortened V by 4 bases and J by 5 bases, and 12 bases separated the two germline ends. Germline loops: CDR1 SGHRS, CDR2 YFSETQ. The CDR3 totals 13 residues. CDR3 sequence: CASSPPGPETQYF. The DNA for the CDR3 is TGCGCCAGCAGCCCACCTGGCCCGGAGACCCAGTACTTC.

V usage is TRBV6-5 and J usage is TRBJ2-7; TRBD1 agrees at 11 bases. V was clipped by 3 bases and J by 5 bases; unmatched bases: 6. Germline V gene data show CDR1 as MNHEY and CDR2 as SVGAGI. This CDR3 comprises 15 residues. This CDR3 is CASSYFRTGGNEQYF. The CDR3 DNA reads TGTGCCAGCAGTTATTTTCGGACAGGGGGCAACGAGCAGTACTTC.

In its sample, this clone was seen once. The chain joins TRBV10-3 to TRBJ2-7; 12 bases agree with TRBD2. CDR1 and CDR2 from the germline V gene are ENHRY and SYGVKD. The J segment lost 0 bases and the V segment lost 2 bases, leaving 5 bases of the junction unmatched. This CDR3 is built from 17 residues. DNA of the CDR3: TGTGCCATCAGTGAGGTGACTAGCGGGAGTGCCTCCTACGAGCAGTACTTC. Its protein is CAISEVTSGSASYEQYF.

The rearrangement links TRBV5-3 to TRBJ2-1; D possibly corresponds to TRBD2 (5 bases). TRBV5-3 is labeled an ORF, and its function is uncertain. Trimming took off 3 bases at V and 2 bases at J, with 15 bases between the two ends. This CDR3 has 16 amino acids. CDR3 residues: CARSSERNHTYNEQFF. The DNA for the CDR3 is TGTGCCAGAAGCTCCGAGCGGAACCACACCTACAATGAGCAGTTCTTC.

The V gene is TRBV5-1, the J gene TRBJ2-1; no clear D. Trimming removed 4 bases from V and 5 bases from J, with 13 bases in between. The CDR3 spans 14 residues. Germline loops: CDR1 SGHRS, CDR2 YFSETQ. CDR3 in DNA: TGCGCCAGCAGCCCTTTAACTACTCACAATGAGCAGTTCTTC. Amino acids: CASSPLTTHNEQFF.

This clone was detected only a few times. The chain couples TRBV29-1 to TRBJ2-7, with D perhaps matching TRBD1 (6 bases). This CDR3 has 13 residues. Germline values: CDR1 SQVTM, CDR2 ANQGSEA. V was pared by 2 bases and J by 0 bases, with 8 bases between. The CDR3 here is CSVEKDSSYEQYF. The CDR3 nucleotides read TGCAGCGTTGAAAAGGACAGCTCCTACGAGCAGTACTTC.

CDR3 residues: CARTFLGVCGELFF. CDR3 bases: TGCGCCAGGACCTTTTTGGGGGTCTGTGGGGAGCTGTTTTTT. The chain couples TRBV23-1 to TRBJ2-2; tentatively, D is TRBD1 or TRBD2 (5 bases each). TRBV23-1 counts as an open reading frame of uncertain function. The CDR3 has 14 residues. V was cut by 9 bases and J by 8 bases, with 19 bases left in between.

The chain combines TRBV6-5 with TRBJ2-7, with TRBD2 identical over 8 bases. Germline-derived CDR1 and CDR2 are MNHEY and SVGAGI. This CDR3 comprises 15 residues. J lost 3 bases, V lost 6 bases, and 10 bases had no gene match. Here the CDR3 DNA reads TGTGCCAGCAGCCGAACGGGGGGGATTGACTACGAGCAGTACTTC. Translated: CASSRTGGIDYEQYF.

The rearrangement links TRBV27 to TRBJ1-2; 7 bases fit TRBD1. Germline CDR1 MNHEY, CDR2 SMNVEV (reference sequence). This CDR3 region has 13 residues. The J segment lost 7 bases and the V segment lost 5 bases, leaving 7 bases of the junction unmatched. This CDR3 reads CASSPWTGGGYTF. The CDR3, as DNA: TGTGCCAGCAGTCCGTGGACAGGCGGTGGCTACACCTTC.

This clone has a handful of counts. The genes are TRBV2 and TRBJ1-1; D is uncertain. V shed 6 bases and J shed 1 base, with 9 bases lying between them. The CDR3 contains 13 residues. Germline lookup yields CDR1 SNHLY and CDR2 FYNNEI. CDR3 loop: CASRQEKNTEAFF. The CDR3 DNA is TGTGCCAGCAGGCAGGAGAAGAACACTGAAGCTTTCTTT.

DNA of the CDR3: TGTGCCAGCTCACGGGCCTCCGGTAACGCCTACGAGCAGTACTTC. It yields the protein CASSRASGNAYEQYF. This rearrangement joins TRBV18 to TRBJ2-7; unclear D gene. CDR3 size: 15 residues. CDR1 is KGHSH, CDR2 LQKENI, per germline. V was shortened by 4 bases and J by 2 bases, with 15 bases between the two germline ends.

This chain uses TRBV16 with TRBJ2-7, with unresolved D. This CDR3 has 15 amino acids. Germline V gene lookup returns CDR1 KGHSY and CDR2 FQNENV. V was pared by 4 bases and J by 3 bases, with 16 bases between. CDR3 sequence (DNA): TGTGCCAGCAGCCGCAGGCAGGTAACGCACTACGAGCAGTACTTC. It encodes CASSRRQVTHYEQYF. Full variable domain (remainder filled in from reference TRBV16 and TRBJ2-7): GEEVAQTPKHLVRGEGQKAKLYCAPIKGHSYVFWYQQVLKNEFKFLISFQNENVFDETGMPKERFSAKCLPNSPCSLEIQATKLEDSAVYFCASSRRQVTHYEQYFGPGTRLTVT.